Listed below are T cell receptor beta chains from one sample, sequenced in a study of naive and memory T cell subsets. TCRdb called the UMI-ligation and nested PCR reads again in MiXCR, with one record for every CDR3 protein. The table has just over 80,000 distinct CDR3 sequences, about 10% seen once. The source material was naive CD8+ T cells from blood. The receptors were gathered from a human donor in good health. Both conserved end residues are part of each CDR3. D genes are given only for firm matches.

CDR3 length: 13
D gene: -
V gene: TRBV5-1
CDR3 protein: CASSLRTGDEAFF

CDR3 length: 16
D gene: -
V gene: TRBV28
CDR3 protein: CASSLGPIMAKNIQYF

CDR3 length: 13
D gene: -
V gene: TRBV27
CDR3 protein: CASSLTGNNEQFF

CDR3 length: 14
D gene: -
V gene: TRBV6-5
CDR3 protein: CASRRVGVGDTQYF

CDR3 length: 16
D gene: -
V gene: TRBV28
CDR3 protein: CASSLFQGPLDTEAFF

CDR3 length: 15
D gene: -
V gene: TRBV7-9
CDR3 protein: CASSPRGGSPNEQFF

CDR3 length: 13
D gene: -
V gene: TRBV29-1
CDR3 protein: CSVDGGDQNIQYF

CDR3 length: 18
D gene: TRBD1
V gene: TRBV30
CDR3 protein: CAWGQYYWTGEANYGYTF

CDR3 length: 17
D gene: TRBD2
V gene: TRBV28
CDR3 protein: CASSFSPSGTLSYEQYF

CDR3 length: 20
D gene: -
V gene: TRBV7-2
CDR3 protein: CASSLPTDSSRLSGANVLTF

CDR3 length: 15
D gene: -
V gene: TRBV4-1
CDR3 protein: CASSQARTKGLEQYF

CDR3 length: 14
D gene: -
V gene: TRBV13
CDR3 protein: CASSGTNPVYEQYF

CDR3 length: 13
D gene: -
V gene: TRBV7-7
CDR3 protein: CASSPGPQETQYF

CDR3 length: 13
D gene: -
V gene: TRBV10-3
CDR3 protein: CATKLEITDTQYF

CDR3 length: 15
D gene: TRBD2
V gene: TRBV5-4
CDR3 protein: CASSLVAGPSYEQYF

CDR3 length: 15
D gene: -
V gene: TRBV7-2
CDR3 protein: CASSLYGASNYGYTF

CDR3 length: 12
D gene: -
V gene: TRBV11-2
CDR3 protein: CASSSSNTEAFF

CDR3 length: 12
D gene: -
V gene: TRBV19
CDR3 protein: CASSSEGNEQFF

CDR3 length: 12
D gene: -
V gene: TRBV5-6
CDR3 protein: CASSSDRYEQYF

CDR3 length: 16
D gene: -
V gene: TRBV7-8
CDR3 protein: CASSSILLTSTDTQYF

CDR3 length: 12
D gene: -
V gene: TRBV3-1
CDR3 protein: CASSDPGNEQYF

CDR3 length: 14
D gene: TRBD1
V gene: TRBV12-3/TRBV12-4
CDR3 protein: CASSYRDSYYGYTF

CDR3 length: 15
D gene: -
V gene: TRBV21-1
CDR3 protein: CASDLRTGRVREQFF

CDR3 length: 13
D gene: -
V gene: TRBV7-7
CDR3 protein: CASSRTPTDTQYF

CDR3 length: 16
D gene: -
V gene: TRBV9
CDR3 protein: CASSPRGRGLYNEQFF

CDR3 length: 16
D gene: TRBD2
V gene: TRBV20-1
CDR3 protein: CSAPHPTSESTDTQYF

CDR3 length: 13
D gene: -
V gene: TRBV7-2
CDR3 protein: CASSYGTVYEQYF

CDR3 length: 17
D gene: TRBD2
V gene: TRBV6-2/TRBV6-3
CDR3 protein: CASSSRASGLRRETQYF

CDR3 length: 15
D gene: TRBD1
V gene: TRBV3-1
CDR3 protein: CASSPGQGAAYEQYF

CDR3 length: 14
D gene: -
V gene: TRBV7-8
CDR3 protein: CASSFEGINQPQHF

CDR3 length: 13
D gene: TRBD1
V gene: TRBV29-1
CDR3 protein: CSVYTGAGYEQYF

CDR3 length: 15
D gene: TRBD2
V gene: TRBV6-4
CDR3 protein: CASSRLAESYNEQFF

CDR3 length: 15
D gene: TRBD2
V gene: TRBV6-2/TRBV6-3
CDR3 protein: CASTPLAGVYNEQFF

CDR3 length: 15
D gene: -
V gene: TRBV27
CDR3 protein: CASSLNHREFYEQYF

CDR3 length: 12
D gene: -
V gene: TRBV28
CDR3 protein: CASSFVEREQYF

CDR3 length: 14
D gene: TRBD2
V gene: TRBV4-1
CDR3 protein: CASSLTSGGYEQYF

CDR3 length: 15
D gene: TRBD1
V gene: TRBV3-1
CDR3 protein: CASSHSGTGSYEQYF

CDR3 length: 14
D gene: TRBD1
V gene: TRBV29-1
CDR3 protein: CSVVGQLSTDTQYF

CDR3 length: 14
D gene: TRBD1
V gene: TRBV24-1
CDR3 protein: CATSDASRGYEQYF

CDR3 length: 11
D gene: TRBD1
V gene: TRBV10-3
CDR3 protein: CAISGTGGYTF

CDR3 length: 12
D gene: -
V gene: TRBV27
CDR3 protein: CASSQGGTEAFF

CDR3 length: 14
D gene: -
V gene: TRBV20-1
CDR3 protein: CSADPRSPRYEQYF

CDR3 length: 13
D gene: -
V gene: TRBV4-1
CDR3 protein: CASSQGVGQPQHF

CDR3 length: 15
D gene: -
V gene: TRBV20-1
CDR3 protein: CSARSSDRQNQPQHF

CDR3 length: 13
D gene: -
V gene: TRBV28
CDR3 protein: CASSYSGANVLTF